The T cell receptor beta chain described here comes from a study of blood T cell repertoires in COVID-19. Study-level information: Whether acute or convalescent, the COVID-19 samples came from the United States, Italy and Spain. PBMCs, B-cell-depleted T cells, or T cells were the source of the cDNA or gDNA that made up the material.

Trimming pared 3 bases from V and 1 base from J, leaving 10 bases between. The CDR3 totals 14 residues. CDR1 is SGHNT and CDR2 is YENEEA in the germline V gene. Per the original methods: Amplification with reference gene primers provided the estimates of nucleated cell counts. Clones were sequenced by immunoSEQ multiplex PCR, and TCRdb holds only the in-frame ones, with some missing. V, J and clone size derive from that table, while D and trimming were established from the DNA sequence. The repertoire holds roughly 20,000 clones, with around 90% as singletons. The TCR originated in a woman older than 75 with active COVID-19. The J gene is TRBJ2-7, the V gene TRBV11-3; possibly TRBD2 for D (6 bases). Material: peripheral blood. CDR3 sequence reads: CASSLAGQSYEQYF. The CDR3 DNA reads as TGTGCCAGCAGCTTGGCGGGGCAGTCCTACGAGCAGTACTTC.